These 21 T cell receptor beta chains were sequenced from one sample in a study of blood T cell repertoires in COVID-19. Repertoires were generated with immunoSEQ multiplex PCR, while TCRdb's copy carries only in-frame clones and drops some. The table records under 200,000 clones, 82% of them present only once. Sequencing was performed on PBMCs or T cells enriched from blood (not recorded which). These receptors all stem from a man aged 55-75 years who had recovered from COVID-19.

CDR3: CASSKGPSAYEQYF. Written as DNA, the CDR3 is TGTGCCAGCAGTAAGGGGCCATCCGCCTACGAGCAGTACTTC. The chain uses TRBV28 and TRBJ2-7; weak D call: TRBD1 (5 bases). The V end was cut by 5 bases, the J end by 2 bases, with 13 bases between. From germline, CDR1 is MDHEN and CDR2 SYDVKM. This CDR3 has 14 residues.

The chain joins TRBV2 to TRBJ2-3, with D hard to call. The CDR3 length is 14 residues. Germline values: CDR1 SNHLY, CDR2 FYNNEI. Trimming removed 7 bases from V and 1 base from J, with 12 bases in between. The CDR3 region has the DNA TGTGCCAGCAAAACTACATGGGGCACAGATACGCAGTATTTT. Encoded protein: CASKTTWGTDTQYF.

The sample holds one count of this clone. This chain uses TRBV7-2 with TRBJ1-4; D may be TRBD1 (5 bases). This CDR3 is 12 amino acids long. CDR1 SGHTA and CDR2 FQGNSA come from the germline V gene. The V gene lost 5 bases and the J gene lost 8 bases, with 9 bases spanning the gap. The CDR3 reads CASSHTGEKLFF. Here the CDR3 DNA reads TGTGCCAGCAGCCACACAGGAGAAAAACTGTTTTTT.

This clone occurred many times. This chain joins TRBV7-9 and TRBJ2-1; 10 nucleotides align to TRBD2. Germline CDR1 is SEHNR and CDR2 is FQNEAQ (reference sequence). CDR3 length equals 16 residues. V trimming: 5 bases; J trimming: 3 bases; junction bases outside the gene matches: 7. The CDR3 loop reads CASSIGLADNYNEQFF. The CDR3 DNA reads as TGTGCCAGCAGCATTGGACTAGCGGACAACTACAATGAGCAGTTCTTC.

The gene calls are TRBV27 and TRBJ1-5, with D unresolved. Per the germline V gene, CDR1 is MNHEY and CDR2 is SMNVEV (reference sequence). This CDR3 comprises 14 residues. Trimming removed 5 bases from V and 0 bases from J, with 8 bases in between. Here the CDR3 reads CASSPRGSNQPQHF. CDR3 in DNA: TGTGCCAGCAGTCCACGGGGTAGCAATCAGCCCCAGCATTTT.

V usage is TRBV30 and J usage is TRBJ2-6, with D possibly TRBD2 on 5 matching bases. The CDR3 length is 16 residues. V dropped 0 bases and J dropped 0 bases, with 9 bases sitting between them. Germline values: CDR1 GTSNPN, CDR2 SVGIG (reference sequence). The CDR3 coding sequence is TGTGCCTGGAGTGTTCGAGGGCCCTCTGGGGCCAACGTCCTGACTTTC. As protein: CAWSVRGPSGANVLTF.

This rearrangement joins TRBV14 to TRBJ2-5; 8 bases are shared with TRBD2. Germline V gives CDR1 SGHDN, CDR2 FVKESK. The CDR3 totals 19 residues. Trimming cost V 1 base and J 5 bases; bases outside gene matches: 18. CDR3 nucleotides: TGTGCCAGCAGCCAAGTGGCTAGCGGGCTCCTCCCGGGTGGGGAGACCCAGTACTTC. It translates to CASSQVASGLLPGGETQYF.

V and J are TRBV5-1 and TRBJ2-3, with 7 bases matching TRBD1. Trimming took 2 bases from V and 2 from J; bases not matched to a gene: 5. Germline CDR1 reads SGHRS; CDR2 reads YFSETQ. This CDR3 has 15 residues. The CDR3 spells CASSFEGAPTDTQYF. CDR3 coding DNA: TGCGCCAGCAGCTTTGAGGGGGCTCCCACAGATACGCAGTATTTT.

A few counts support this clone. V usage is TRBV3-1 (or the pseudogene TRBV3-2) and J usage is TRBJ2-4; TRBD2 might be the D (6 bases). This CDR3 has 18 residues. From germline, CDR1 is LGHDT and CDR2 YNNKEL (reference sequence). V lost 1 base, J lost 0 bases, and 16 bases lay in between. Here the CDR3 reads CASSQATERGLAKNIQYF. CDR3 in DNA: TGTGCCAGCAGCCAAGCTACCGAGAGGGGACTAGCCAAAAACATTCAGTACTTC.

V usage is TRBV19 and J usage is TRBJ2-5; perhaps TRBD1 as D (6 bases). The CDR3 totals 14 residues. V dropped 5 bases and J dropped 0 bases, with 10 bases sitting between them. Germline V gene lookup returns CDR1 LNHDA and CDR2 SQIVND (reference sequence). The DNA of the CDR3 is TGTGCCAGTAGTCCACAGGGCTACCAAGAGACCCAGTACTTC. It specifies CASSPQGYQETQYF.

This rearrangement joins TRBV5-1 to TRBJ1-2; 9 bases agree with TRBD1. With V trimmed by 0 bases and J by 7 bases, 1 base remained unmatched. The CDR3 has 13 residues. Germline-derived CDR1 and CDR2 are SGHRS and YFSETQ. Here the CDR3 DNA reads TGCGCCAGCAGCTTGGCACAGGGGGCTGGCTACACCTTC. Its translation: CASSLAQGAGYTF.

The genes are TRBV27 and TRBJ2-3; D is perhaps TRBD1 (6 bases). V dropped 6 bases and J dropped 10 bases, with 11 bases sitting between them. The germline CDR1 and CDR2 sequences are MNHEY and SMNVEV (reference sequence). The CDR3 spans 11 residues. This chain's CDR3 is CASRGADAQYF. For the CDR3, the DNA is TGTGCCAGCAGGGGGGCCGACGCGCAGTATTTT.

This clone is a singleton in its sample. The chain employs TRBV28 and TRBJ1-1, with 9 bases that match TRBD1. Trimming removed 1 base from V and 10 bases from J; junction bases left unmatched: 7. Germline assignment: CDR1 MDHEN and CDR2 SYDVKM. The CDR3 length is 14 residues. CDR3: CASSLLGQGGVAFF. The CDR3 coding sequence is TGTGCCAGCAGTTTATTGGGACAGGGTGGTGTAGCTTTCTTT.

The V and J genes are TRBV7-9 and TRBJ2-5; 12 bases line up with TRBD2. There are 17 residues in the CDR3. J was trimmed by 1 base and V by 5 bases; bases with no gene match: 8. CDR1 SEHNR and CDR2 FQNEAQ come from the germline V gene (reference sequence). The CDR3 loop reads CASSTGLAGFSQETQYF. CDR3 coding DNA: TGTGCCAGCAGCACCGGACTAGCGGGATTCTCCCAAGAGACCCAGTACTTC.

The J gene is TRBJ2-1, the V gene TRBV28; 15 nucleotides line up with TRBD2. V shed 5 bases and J 4 bases; nucleotides not matched to a gene: 6. Germline CDR1 is MDHEN and CDR2 is SYDVKM. The CDR3 is made up of 17 amino acids. The CDR3 nucleotides read TGTGCCAGCAGTATACCGGGACTAGCGGGAGGATACAATGAGCAGTTCTTC. Translating it yields CASSIPGLAGGYNEQFF. The full variable domain, its missing parts supplied by reference TRBV28 and TRBJ2-1, is DVKVTQSSRYLVKRTGEKVFLECVQDMDHENMFWYRQDPGLGLRLIYFSYDVKMKEKGDIPEGYSVSREKKERFSLILESASTNQTSMYLCASSIPGLAGGYNEQFFGPGTRLTVL.

This clone has a handful of counts. The CDR3 spells CASSDDRGNQPQHF. CDR3 DNA: TGTGCCAGCAGTGACGACAGGGGGAATCAGCCCCAGCATTTT. The chain is built from TRBV28 and TRBJ1-5, with 9 bases that match TRBD1. In germline, CDR1 is MDHEN, CDR2 SYDVKM. CDR3 length: 14 amino acids. The V gene end was trimmed by 5 bases and the J gene end by 4 bases; junction bases not matched to a gene: 3.

The J gene is TRBJ2-2, the V gene TRBV12-3 or TRBV12-4, with D possibly being TRBD1 (5 bases). This CDR3 is 12 amino acids long. V gave up 10 bases and J gave up 4 bases, with 10 bases separating them. CDR3 nucleotide sequence: TGTGCCAATGACAGCTCCACCGGGGAGCTGTTTTTT. Translation: CANDSSTGELFF.

The table lists this clone with a few counts. V usage is TRBV19 and J usage is TRBJ2-7, with 8 positions matching TRBD2. The CDR3 contains 14 residues. The junction had 6 bases not matched to a gene; V was cut back by 7 bases and J by 1 base. Germline CDR1 and CDR2: LNHDA and SQIVND (reference sequence). The CDR3 loop is CASKLAGKSYEQYF. As DNA, the CDR3 is TGTGCCAGTAAGCTAGCGGGTAAATCCTACGAGCAGTACTTC. The full variable domain, in which reference TRBV19 and TRBJ2-7 provide the parts outside the CDR3, is DGGITQSPKYLFRKEGQNVTLSCEQNLNHDAMYWYRQDPGQGLRLIYYSQIVNDFQKGDIAEGYSVSREKKESFPLTVTSAQKNPTAFYLCASKLAGKSYEQYFGPGTRLTVT.

The chain is built from TRBV14 and TRBJ1-2; possible D gene TRBD1, 6 bases. Germline loops: CDR1 SGHDN, CDR2 FVKESK. The V end lost 4 bases, the J end lost 2 bases, and 8 bases lay between the germline ends. The CDR3 is 13 residues long. DNA of the CDR3: TGTGCCAGCAGCCCCGGACAGAACTATGGCTACACCTTC. Encoded protein: CASSPGQNYGYTF.

The count of this clone is one. This chain connects TRBV24-1 to TRBJ2-3; a possible D gene is TRBD2 (5 bases). Per the germline V gene, CDR1 is KGHDR and CDR2 is SFDVKD. The V gene lost 5 bases and the J gene lost 5 bases, with 13 bases spanning the gap. The CDR3 runs 14 residues. DNA of the CDR3: TGTGCCACCAGTGCGGAGACCGGGAAAGATACGCAGTATTTT. Its translation is CATSAETGKDTQYF.

This clone appeared a single time. In DNA form, the CDR3 reads TGTGCCAGCAGTTTACCGGACTTGGGGTACGATGAGCAGTTCTTC. It codes for CASSLPDLGYDEQFF. The chain carries TRBV28 and TRBJ2-1, with D possibly TRBD2 on 5 matching bases. Trimming took off 2 bases at V and 8 bases at J, with 16 bases between the two ends. CDR3 length: 15 residues. Germline V lookup: CDR1 MDHEN, CDR2 SYDVKM.